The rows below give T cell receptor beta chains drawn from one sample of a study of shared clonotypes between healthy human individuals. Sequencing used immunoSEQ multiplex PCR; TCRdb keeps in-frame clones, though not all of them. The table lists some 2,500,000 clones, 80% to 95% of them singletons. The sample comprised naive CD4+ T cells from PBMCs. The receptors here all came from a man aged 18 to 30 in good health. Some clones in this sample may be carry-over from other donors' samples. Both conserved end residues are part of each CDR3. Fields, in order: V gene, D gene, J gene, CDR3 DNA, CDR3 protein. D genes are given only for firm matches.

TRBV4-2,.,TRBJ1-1,TGTGCCAGCAGCCAAGCCCCGGGGGGGGGCGAGGGGATCACTGAAGCTTTCTTT,CASSQAPGGGEGITEAFF
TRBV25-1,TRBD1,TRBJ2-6,TGTGCCAGCAGTCTAAACCCGGGACAGGGTTCTGGGGCCAACGTCCTGACTTTC,CASSLNPGQGSGANVLTF
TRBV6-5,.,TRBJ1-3,TGTGCCAGCAGCCCCGGTTGGGGTAGAAACACCATATATTTT,CASSPGWGRNTIYF
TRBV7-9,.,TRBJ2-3,TGTGCCAGCAGCTTAGCGGGGCCAGATACGCAGTATTTT,CASSLAGPDTQYF
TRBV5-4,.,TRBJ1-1,TGTGCCAGCAGCTTGGCAGGGGCCCAGGACACTGAAGCTTTCTTT,CASSLAGAQDTEAFF
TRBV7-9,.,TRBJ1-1,TGTGCCAGCAGCTTTACGGACTACGGAGCTTTCTTT,CASSFTDYGAFF
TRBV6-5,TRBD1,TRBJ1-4,TGTGCCAGCAGGACCGGGACAGGGACTGAAAAACTGTTTTTT,CASRTGTGTEKLFF
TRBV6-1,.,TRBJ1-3,TGTGCCAGCAGTGGGGCGTTTGGAGCTGGAAACACCATATATTTT,CASSGAFGAGNTIYF
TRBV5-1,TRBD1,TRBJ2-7,TGCGCCAGCAGCGTGGACAGGGTCCGAGCAAAGTACTTC,CASSVDRVRAKYF
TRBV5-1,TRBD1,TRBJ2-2,TGCGCCAGCAGCTTGGGGGGACAGGGTCACACCGGGGAGCTGTTTTTT,CASSLGGQGHTGELFF
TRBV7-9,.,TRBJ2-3,TGTGCCAGCACCCCCCCTAGCTCTGCAGATACGCAGTATTTT,CASTPPSSADTQYF
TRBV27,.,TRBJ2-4,TGTGCCAGCAGGTCAGGGCTCATTCAGTACTTC,CASRSGLIQYF
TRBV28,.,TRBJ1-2,TGTGCCAGCAGTCACCTAGAGGGAAACTATGGCTACACCTTC,CASSHLEGNYGYTF
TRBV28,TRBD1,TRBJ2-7,TGTGCCAGCAGTGAAAGACAGGGAGCCTACGAGCAGTACTTC,CASSERQGAYEQYF
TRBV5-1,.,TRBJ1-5,TGCGCCAGCAGCCCTGAGGTAGAACAGCCCCAGCATTTT,CASSPEVEQPQHF